Below are 27 T cell receptor beta chains sequenced from a single sample in a study of blood T cell repertoires in COVID-19. Here immunoSEQ multiplex PCR was the method, and the copy in TCRdb shows in-frame clones only, minus some. The table shows under 75,000 clones, with over 90% occurring only once. Sequenced material: peripheral blood. These receptors all stem from a man aged 50-59 years with active COVID-19.

The genes are TRBV28 and TRBJ1-3; 7 bases fit TRBD1. After removal of 6 bases from V and 4 bases from J, the junction contained 9 bases not matched to a gene. Germline V gene sequence: CDR1 MDHEN, CDR2 SYDVKM. The CDR3 contains 15 residues. In nucleotides, the CDR3 is TGTGCCAGCAGCCCGCCCGACAGGGCGGGAAACACCATATATTTT. Its protein is CASSPPDRAGNTIYF.

The chain has TRBV24-1 and TRBJ2-1, with 12 bases lining up with TRBD2. This CDR3 has 16 amino acids. With V trimmed by 5 bases and J by 10 bases, 11 bases remained unmatched. Germline V gene data show CDR1 as KGHDR and CDR2 as SFDVKD. Here the CDR3 DNA reads TGTGCCACCAGTGCTGGAGGACTAGCGGGAATTTGGGAGCAGTTCTTC. Amino acid sequence: CATSAGGLAGIWEQFF.

The chain joins TRBV2 to TRBJ2-3; TRBD2 matches at 11 bases. The germline CDR1 and CDR2 sequences are SNHLY and FYNNEI. The V segment lost 6 bases and the J segment 4 bases; nucleotides outside the gene matches: 6. The CDR3 spans 15 residues. The chain's CDR3 is CASRPLAGGPDTQYF. CDR3 bases: TGTGCCAGCAGACCTCTAGCGGGGGGCCCAGATACGCAGTATTTT.

The chain joins TRBV28 to TRBJ2-3; D might be TRBD2 (6 bases). The V end was cut by 7 bases, the J end by 5 bases, with 16 bases between. The CDR3 runs 14 residues. Germline assignment: CDR1 MDHEN and CDR2 SYDVKM. The CDR3 bases are TGTGCCAGCAATAAACTCCGCGGGATAGATACGCAGTATTTT. It translates to CASNKLRGIDTQYF.

This chain uses TRBV11-3 with TRBJ2-1; 16 bases map to TRBD2. This CDR3 comprises 18 residues. V trimming: 4 bases; J trimming: 6 bases; junction bases outside the gene matches: 9. Germline loops: CDR1 SGHNT, CDR2 YENEEA. The CDR3 loop reads CASSYAGTSGGASNEQFF. The CDR3 DNA follows: TGTGCCAGCAGCTATGCCGGGACTAGCGGGGGGGCCAGCAATGAGCAGTTCTTC.

The chain carries TRBV11-2 and TRBJ2-3, with TRBD2 identical over 12 bases. Germline CDR1 reads SGHAT; CDR2 reads FQNNGV. The V and J ends lost 4 bases and 2 bases, in that order; junction bases with no gene match: 4. The CDR3 totals 16 residues. CDR3 residues: CASSSTSGGPTDTQYF. CDR3 coding DNA: TGTGCCAGCAGCTCGACTAGCGGGGGCCCCACAGATACGCAGTATTTT.

The count of this clone is one. The CDR3 DNA follows: TGCAGCGTTGGGGACAGGGATCAGCCCCAGCATTTT. Translated: CSVGDRDQPQHF. The V call is TRBV29-1, the J call TRBJ1-5, with TRBD1 matching over 9 bases. The germline CDR1 and CDR2 sequences are SQVTM and ANQGSEA. The CDR3 has 12 amino acids. J lost 5 bases, V lost 4 bases, and 0 bases had no gene match.

The chain recombines TRBV6-7 with TRBJ1-3; perhaps TRBD1 as D (6 bases). TRBV6-7 is flagged as an ORF with uncertain function. CDR3 length equals 15 residues. V was pared by 5 bases and J by 2 bases, with 13 bases between. DNA for the CDR3: TGTGCCAGCAGTCAATCAGGGGAACCTGGAAACACCATATATTTT. Its protein product is CASSQSGEPGNTIYF.

The chain carries TRBV18 and TRBJ1-1; TRBD1 is a possible D gene (6 bases). The V gene's germline CDR1 is KGHSH and CDR2 LQKENI. CDR3 size: 15 residues. The V gene lost 2 bases and the J gene lost 0 bases, with 10 bases spanning the gap. The CDR3, as DNA: TGTGCCAGCTCACCAACCGGGACACTGAACACTGAAGCTTTCTTT. Translating gives CASSPTGTLNTEAFF.

The rearrangement uses TRBV2 and TRBJ2-2, with 12 bases lining up with TRBD2. The germline V gene has CDR1 SNHLY and CDR2 FYNNEI. The CDR3 is made up of 16 amino acids. V was clipped by 2 bases and J by 6 bases; unmatched bases: 4. CDR3 loop: CASSELTSGSSGELFF. CDR3 nucleotide sequence: TGTGCCAGCAGTGAACTGACTAGCGGGAGTTCCGGGGAGCTGTTTTTT.

The rearrangement uses TRBV19 and TRBJ2-7; TRBD1 matches at 9 bases. CDR3 length: 15 amino acids. Germline lookup yields CDR1 LNHDA and CDR2 SQIVND (reference sequence). Trimming at V came to 4 bases and at J to 3 bases, leaving 7 bases not matched to a gene. The CDR3 here is CASSTLTGGVYEQYF. For the CDR3, the DNA is TGTGCCAGTAGTACTCTGACAGGGGGGGTCTACGAGCAGTACTTC.

The rearrangement uses TRBV6-5 and TRBJ1-6; D remains ambiguous. CDR1 is MNHEY and CDR2 is SVGAGI in the germline V gene. Deletions cut 3 bases from V and 9 bases from J, with 12 bases between. The CDR3 is made up of 14 amino acids. The CDR3, as DNA: TGTGCCAGCAGTTATGGGGTGCGGGGTTCACCCCTCCACTTT. It yields the protein CASSYGVRGSPLHF.

The chain recombines TRBV7-8 with TRBJ1-5, with 8 bases that match TRBD1. The CDR3 runs to 15 residues. With 5 bases clipped from V and 0 bases from J, the junction kept 3 bases outside the gene matches. Germline CDR1 reads SGHVS; CDR2 reads FQNEAQ. The CDR3 loop is CASSPDRGSNQPQHF. CDR3 bases: TGTGCCAGCAGCCCCGACAGGGGTAGCAATCAGCCCCAGCATTTT.

Only a few counts were recorded for this clone. V is TRBV7-9 and J is TRBJ2-2; TRBD1 matches 9 bases. This CDR3 is built from 18 residues. Germline V gene sequence: CDR1 SEHNR, CDR2 FQNEAQ (reference sequence). The V and J ends lost 2 bases and 6 bases, in that order; junction bases with no gene match: 13. CDR3 protein: CASSLRHWDREWAGELFF. CDR3 DNA sequence: TGTGCCAGCAGCTTACGTCACTGGGACAGGGAATGGGCCGGGGAGCTGTTTTTT. Drawing the rest from reference TRBV7-9 and TRBJ2-2, the complete variable domain is DTGVSQNPRHKITKRGQNVTFRCDPISEHNRLYWYRQTLGQGPEFLTYFQNEAQLEKSRLLSDRFSAERPKGSFSTLEIQRTEQGDSAMYLCASSLRHWDREWAGELFFGEGSRLTVL.

The rearrangement uses TRBV3-1 (or the pseudogene TRBV3-2) and TRBJ2-3; a weak D match, TRBD1 (6 bases). The length of the CDR3 is 16 residues. The germline gives CDR1 LGHDT, CDR2 YNNKEL (reference sequence). The V and J ends lost 2 bases and 1 base respectively, with 13 bases between them. DNA of the CDR3: TGTGCCAGCAGCCAAATCCTAGGGGGACGCACAGATACGCAGTATTTT. It encodes CASSQILGGRTDTQYF.

J is TRBJ2-7 and V is TRBV29-1; D is possibly TRBD2 (7 bases). The length of the CDR3 is 13 residues. Trimming shortened V by 6 bases and J by 5 bases, and 17 bases separated the two germline ends. Germline loops: CDR1 SQVTM, CDR2 ANQGSEA. The chain's CDR3 is CSVLGGRRDEQYF. DNA for the CDR3: TGCAGCGTCTTGGGGGGGCGCAGGGACGAGCAGTACTTC.

The rearrangement joins TRBV7-9 to TRBJ2-7; tentatively, D is TRBD1 (5 bases). There are 15 residues in the CDR3. Germline values: CDR1 SEHNR, CDR2 FQNEAQ (reference sequence). Trimming took off 1 base at V and 0 bases at J, with 10 bases between the two ends. CDR3 amino acids: CASSLVQGSSYEQYF. As DNA, the CDR3 is TGTGCCAGCAGCTTAGTTCAGGGATCCTCCTACGAGCAGTACTTC.

The chain uses TRBV6-1 and TRBJ2-4, with 7 bases lining up with TRBD1. Germline CDR1 reads MNHNS; CDR2 reads SASEGT. The trim removed 3 bases at V and 6 bases at J, leaving 8 bases unmatched. The CDR3 length is 15 residues. Written as DNA, the CDR3 is TGTGCCAGCAGTGAGCTCGTTGGGACAGCAAACATTCAGTACTTC. Its protein product is CASSELVGTANIQYF.

The genes are TRBV7-8 and TRBJ2-7, with TRBD1 identical over 7 bases. Germline V lookup: CDR1 SGHVS, CDR2 FQNEAQ. The V segment lost 5 bases and the J segment 3 bases; nucleotides outside the gene matches: 7. CDR3 length: 14 amino acids. The CDR3 reads CASSRDSSYYEQYF. The CDR3 coding sequence is TGTGCCAGCAGCCGGGACAGCTCTTACTACGAGCAGTACTTC.

The rearrangement links TRBV25-1 to TRBJ2-7; TRBD1 might be the D (6 bases). Trimming pared 5 bases from V and 1 base from J, leaving 12 bases between. This CDR3 contains 14 residues. The germline V gene has CDR1 MGHDK and CDR2 SYGVNS. The CDR3 protein is CASSQADRSYEQYF. DNA of the CDR3: TGTGCCAGCAGTCAGGCGGACAGATCCTACGAGCAGTACTTC.

The J gene is TRBJ1-1, the V gene TRBV27, with D tentatively TRBD1 (5 bases). This CDR3 contains 16 residues. V dropped 3 bases and J dropped 0 bases, with 14 bases sitting between them. Germline assignment: CDR1 MNHEY and CDR2 SMNVEV (reference sequence). The CDR3 DNA is TGTGCCAGCAGTTTGGAGGGGTGGGGGATGAACACTGAAGCTTTCTTT. As protein: CASSLEGWGMNTEAFF.

V is TRBV28 and J is TRBJ2-7; 7 bases are shared with TRBD1. Per germline, CDR1 MDHEN and CDR2 SYDVKM. Germline trimming cut 6 bases from V and 3 bases from J; bases unmatched to any gene: 17. The CDR3 is 17 residues long. The CDR3: CASSSKPGTVSFYEQYF. In nucleotides, the CDR3 is TGTGCCAGCAGCTCTAAACCCGGGACAGTGAGTTTCTACGAGCAGTACTTC.

This chain connects TRBV11-2 to TRBJ2-2; D is uncertain. This CDR3 spans 14 amino acids. Germline V gene lookup returns CDR1 SGHAT and CDR2 FQNNGV. V was clipped by 3 bases and J by 5 bases, with 10 bases between them. The CDR3 bases are TGTGCCAGCAGCTTTTACGCCCGGACCGGGGAGCTGTTTTTT. It encodes CASSFYARTGELFF.

This clone has a single count. The J gene is TRBJ2-7, the V gene TRBV3-1 (or the pseudogene TRBV3-2); weak D call: TRBD2 (5 bases). Per the germline V gene, CDR1 is LGHDT and CDR2 is YNNKEL (reference sequence). V gave up 4 bases and J gave up 2 bases, with 18 bases separating them. CDR3 length equals 16 residues. The CDR3 loop is CASSRGRPDGAYEQYF. Written as DNA, the CDR3 is TGTGCCAGCAGCCGAGGGCGTCCGGACGGGGCCTACGAGCAGTACTTC.

Here the CDR3 reads CASSQHSGSSYEQYF. As DNA, the CDR3 is TGCGCCAGCAGCCAGCATAGCGGGAGCTCCTACGAGCAGTACTTC. The chain employs TRBV4-1 and TRBJ2-7, with 9 bases that match TRBD2. The CDR3 is 15 amino acids. The germline V gene encodes CDR1 MGHRA and CDR2 YSYEKL. Trimming removed 3 bases from V and 0 bases from J; junction bases left unmatched: 3.

This clone was counted once. V and J are TRBV6-6 and TRBJ2-7, with 7 bases that match TRBD1. V shed 4 bases and J 3 bases; nucleotides not matched to a gene: 12. Germline V gene data show CDR1 as MNHNY and CDR2 as SVGAGI (reference sequence). This CDR3 region has 16 residues. In DNA form, the CDR3 reads TGTGCCAGCAGTTCCCCACCGGGACAGATTATCTACGAGCAGTACTTC. Residues: CASSSPPGQIIYEQYF.

The chain employs TRBV2 and TRBJ2-7; 7 nucleotides agree with TRBD2. V lost 7 bases to trimming and J lost 4 bases; unmatched junction nucleotides: 4. The CDR3 totals 12 residues. The V gene's germline CDR1 is SNHLY and CDR2 FYNNEI. As DNA, the CDR3 is TGTGCCAGCATCGTGGGGGGGTACGAGCAGTACTTC. It codes for CASIVGGYEQYF.